The next 23 T cell receptor beta chains were all read from a single sample in a study of tumor and adjacent non-tumor tissue in lung cancer. This sample's RNA came from whole unsorted tissue. The library came from three nested PCR rounds adapted from ARM-PCR protocols. One entry per CDR3 protein results from TCRdb running MiXCR on the multiplex PCR reads. The data contain approximately 65,000 distinct CDR3 sequences, just under 60% of them singletons. The sequencing input was lung tumor tissue. Receptors originate from a man aged 50-60 years with non-small cell lung cancer.

On this clonotype: Since a much larger clone is just one base distant, this may be a read error. The CDR3 DNA reads TGTGCCAGCAGTCGGAACAGGGGTTTGGGGGCCAACGTCCTGACTTTC. It is translated as CASSRNRGLGANVLTF. The chain uses TRBV2 and TRBJ2-6; 7 nucleotides align to TRBD1. Unmatched junction bases numbered 8, after V lost 5 bases and J lost 4 bases. The CDR3 is 16 residues long. CDR1 is SNHLY and CDR2 is FYNNEI in the germline V gene.

The table lists this clonotype with many counts. This chain uses TRBV6-2 or TRBV6-3 with TRBJ2-1, with D hard to call. This CDR3 has 17 residues. Trimming removed 3 bases at V and 0 bases at J, with 15 bases between. Germline loops: CDR1 MNHEY, CDR2 SVGEGT. CDR3: CASSYRARANSYNEQFF. As DNA, the CDR3 is TGTGCCAGCAGTTATAGGGCCCGTGCGAACTCCTACAATGAGCAGTTCTTC.

This clonotype showed up just once. This may stem from a read error, because a much larger clone lies one nucleotide away. V gene TRBV29-1 combines with J gene TRBJ1-1; D perhaps matches TRBD1 (5 bases). Per the germline V gene, CDR1 is SQVTM and CDR2 is ANQGSEA. This CDR3 region has 14 residues. In DNA form, the CDR3 reads TGCGGCGCCGTTCCCGAAGGGGTGAACACTGAAGCTTTCTTT. Protein: CGAVPEGVNTEAFF.

Worth noting for this clonotype: Germline is not matched at one junction end, which may reflect a read error. The V and J genes are TRBV7-9 and TRBJ2-7; D call uncertain. The CDR3 runs 14 residues. Per germline, CDR1 SEHNR and CDR2 FQNEAQ (reference sequence). The CDR3 is CTSSLVGDSYEQYF. The CDR3 nucleotides read TGTACCAGCAGCTTAGTGGGCGACTCCTACGAGCAGTACTTC.

About this clonotype: At one end the junction does not follow the germline gene, possibly because of a read error. Here the CDR3 reads CASSLARGGGYEQYF. The DNA of the CDR3 is TGTGCCAGCAGCTTAGCCCGGGGGGGAGGCTACGAGCAGTATTTC. This chain links TRBV11-2 with TRBJ2-7, with 8 nucleotides matching TRBD2. Germline V gene sequence: CDR1 SGHAT, CDR2 FQNNGV. The CDR3 contains 15 residues.

Regarding this clonotype: A read error may produce the germline difference seen at one junction end. This sequence joins TRBV11-2 and TRBJ1-1; D call uncertain. CDR3 length: 12 residues. CDR1 is SGHAT, CDR2 FQNNGV, per germline. The CDR3 loop reads CTSSSERTEAFF. CDR3 nucleotides: TGTACCAGCAGCTCGGAGAGGACTGAAGCTTTCTTT. The whole variable domain, filled in from reference TRBV11-2 and TRBJ1-1, reads EAGVAQSPRYKIIEKRQSVAFWCNPISGHATLYWYQQILGQGPKLLIQFQNNGVVDDSQLPKDRFSAERLKGVDSTLKIQPAKLEDSAVYLCTSSSERTEAFFGQGTRLTVV.

Comment on this clonotype: An end of the junction differs from the germline gene, which may be a read error. The rearrangement joins TRBV6-5 to TRBJ2-7, with D possibly being TRBD1 or TRBD2 (5 bases each). CDR3 length: 10 amino acids. Germline CDR1 MNHEY, CDR2 SVGAGI. CDR3 DNA: TGTGTCGGTCGGGGCTACGAACAGTACTTC. It is translated as CVGRGYEQYF.

Turning to this clonotype: One end of the junction does not line up with germline, which may come from a read error. The V and J genes are TRBV7-9 and TRBJ1-4; D gene uncertain. There are 14 residues in the CDR3. Germline CDR1 is SEHNR and CDR2 is FQNEAQ (reference sequence). The DNA for the CDR3 is TGTGCCTCAACAGAGGGAAGAACTAATGAAGAACTGTTTTTT. It encodes CASTEGRTNEELFF.

A note on this clonotype: Its ends do not fully match the called genes, so a read error is possible. This chain's CDR3 is CASSAQVELFF. In DNA form, the CDR3 reads TGCGCCAGCAGTGCACAGGTCGAGCTGTTCTTC. This chain uses TRBV6-1 with TRBJ2-1, with TRBD1 as a possible D gene (5 bases). The CDR3 loop spans 11 amino acids. Germline CDR1 is MNHNS and CDR2 is SASEGT.

Worth noting for this clonotype: An end of the junction differs from the germline gene, which may be a read error. J is TRBJ2-7 and V is TRBV7-9; D is ambiguous. This CDR3 region has 13 residues. Looked up from germline, CDR1 is SEHNR and CDR2 is FQNEAQ (reference sequence). The CDR3 sequence is CVSRGSVAYEQYF. The CDR3 region has the DNA TGTGTCAGCAGAGGCTCCGTGGCCTACGAGCAGTACTTC. The complete variable domain, with remaining parts taken from reference TRBV7-9 and TRBJ2-7, reads DTGVSQNPRHKITKRGQNVTFRCDPISEHNRLYWYRQTLGQGPEFLTYFQNEAQLEKSRLLSDRFSAERPKGSFSTLEIQRTEQGDSAMYLCVSRGSVAYEQYFGPGTRLTVT.

A word on this clonotype: An end of the junction differs from the germline gene, which may be a read error. The V and J genes are TRBV11-2 and TRBJ2-2; tentatively, D is TRBD2 (5 bases). The CDR3 is 13 residues long. Germline V gene lookup returns CDR1 SGHAT and CDR2 FQNNGV. Here the CDR3 DNA reads TGCGCCAGCGGCTTAGTTATCGGTGGAGAGCTGTTTTTT. Translated: CASGLVIGGELFF.

As for this clonotype: This sequence may be a read error, since a much larger clone differs from it by one base. The chain employs TRBV6-1 and TRBJ2-7; D not certain. The CDR3 contains 14 residues. Germline V gives CDR1 MNHNS, CDR2 SASEGT. V was trimmed by 2 bases and J by 4 bases, leaving 12 bases between them. The CDR3 spells CASSELVPIYEQYF. The DNA for the CDR3 is TGTGCCAGCAGTGAATTAGTACCTATATACGAGCAGTACTTC.

A note on this clonotype: At one end, the junction sequence differs from germline, possibly due to a read error. The chain links TRBV6-6 to TRBJ2-1, with D possibly TRBD2 on 6 matching bases. The CDR3 consists of 14 residues. In germline, CDR1 is MNHNY, CDR2 SVGAGI (reference sequence). The CDR3 is CAGSYEHSPGRELF. The CDR3 DNA follows: TGTGCCGGCAGTTACGAACATTCTCCGGGACGGGAGCTCTTC.

This rearrangement joins TRBV29-1 to TRBJ2-2, with a tentative D call TRBD2 (5 bases). Germline CDR1 SQVTM, CDR2 ANQGSEA. The V and J ends lost 5 bases and 17 bases respectively, with 27 bases between them. The CDR3 is made up of 14 amino acids. The CDR3 sequence: CSVKYEGTPGSRFF. The CDR3 DNA sequence: TGCAGCGTTAAGTACGAGGGAACACCGGGGAGCCGTTTTTTT.

Regarding this clonotype: The junction departs from germline at one end; a sequencing error may be responsible. The chain is built from TRBV7-9 and TRBJ2-2; D perhaps matches TRBD2 (5 bases). From germline, CDR1 is SEHNR and CDR2 FQNEAQ (reference sequence). The CDR3 length is 11 residues. The CDR3 sequence: CASGPPGELLF. The CDR3 DNA sequence: TGTGCCAGCGGCCCTCCCGGGGAGCTGCTTTTT.

A remark on this clonotype: A read error is possible here, since a much larger clone lies one base away. The chain links TRBV6-5 to TRBJ2-2, with 7 bases fitting TRBD2. Germline CDR1 and CDR2: MNHEY and SVGAGI. The CDR3 covers 16 residues. The V and J ends lost 11 bases and 5 bases, in that order; junction bases with no gene match: 17. The CDR3 region is CACNPRPSGVTGELFF. CDR3 nucleotide sequence: TGTGCCTGCAACCCCAGGCCTAGCGGAGTAACCGGGGAGCTGTTTTTT.

A remark on this clonotype: As the CDR3 is not closed by the conserved phenylalanine or tryptophan, this likely results from a read error. The chain recombines TRBV11-2 with TRBJ1-1; D ambiguous. Germline CDR1 SGHAT, CDR2 FQNNGV. The CDR3 totals 13 residues. CDR3 DNA: TGTGCCTGCAGCTTAGGAGTTGGCACTGAAGCTTTCTAT. It yields the protein CACSLGVGTEAFY.

This clonotype was picked up a small number of times. The chain employs TRBV2 and TRBJ2-1; perhaps TRBD1 as D (5 bases). The germline CDR1 and CDR2 sequences are SNHLY and FYNNEI. V shed 2 bases and J shed 9 bases, with 11 bases lying between them. This CDR3 has 13 amino acids. CDR3 nucleotide sequence: TGTGCCAGCAGTGAAAGCAGGGCCGGTGAGCAGTTCTTC. Residues: CASSESRAGEQFF.

This chain connects TRBV12-3 or TRBV12-4 to TRBJ1-1, with D perhaps TRBD1 (6 bases). The CDR3 is 13 amino acids. V shed 6 bases and J shed 7 bases, with 15 bases lying between them. The CDR3 loop reads CASREAGEREAFF. CDR3 DNA: TGTGCCAGCAGGGAAGCAGGGGAACGTGAAGCTTTCTTT.

On this clonotype itself: The junction departs from the called germline gene at one end, perhaps through a read error. The V and J genes are TRBV11-2 and TRBJ2-3; a possible D gene is TRBD2 (5 bases). CDR1 is SGHAT and CDR2 is FQNNGV in the germline V gene. The length of the CDR3 is 16 residues. CDR3 sequence: CASSLGKLSSTYTQYF. The CDR3 nucleotides read TGTGCCAGCAGCTTAGGGAAGTTATCTAGCACATATACGCAGTATTTT.

Details on this clonotype: The junction does not match germline at one end; this may be a read error. The chain uses TRBV6-2 or TRBV6-3 and TRBJ2-4; D unclear. CDR1 and CDR2 (germline): MNHEY, SVGEGT. There are 14 residues in the CDR3. For the CDR3, the DNA is TGTACCAGCAGTTACCGCGGAGCCTTGAACATCCAGTACTTC. Amino acid sequence: CTSSYRGALNIQYF.

As for this clonotype: One end of the junction is discordant with germline, which a read error may explain. This rearrangement joins TRBV11-2 to TRBJ2-7; D ambiguous. The CDR3 consists of 11 residues. Germline V gene lookup returns CDR1 SGHAT and CDR2 FQNNGV. This chain's CDR3 is CASGLAFEQYF. The CDR3 nucleotides are TGTGCCAGCGGCTTGGCTTTCGAGCAGTACTTC.

CDR3 coding DNA: TGTGCCTGGACCGCACTAGCGGGTGGTATTTGGTTGAATGAGACCCAGTACTTC. Translating it yields CAWTALAGGIWLNETQYF. The V and J genes are TRBV30 and TRBJ2-5, with TRBD2 matching over 9 bases. CDR1 is GTSNPN and CDR2 is SVGIG in the germline V gene (reference sequence). Germline trimming cut 4 bases from V and 5 bases from J; bases unmatched to any gene: 20. The CDR3 contains 18 residues.